A single sample is the source of the 17 T cell receptor beta chains below, sequenced in a study of tumor-infiltrating lymphocytes in primary liver carcinoma. Both RNA and DNA were isolated together from approximately 20-30 mg of bulk tissue that had not been sorted. Using a constant-region primer together with ProtoScript II reverse transcriptase, TCR beta cDNA was made from around 500 ng of total RNA. Generation of the TCR beta libraries relied on three nested multiplex PCR rounds using slightly modified ARM-PCR. The first two PCR rounds, around 11 cycles each, used TRBV1-TRBV30 forward primers and a C-beta reverse primer. TCRdb used MiXCR to reprocess the multiplex PCR reads, holding one entry per CDR3 protein. In the table there are 75,000 or so distinct CDR3 sequences, 55% to 75% of which are singletons. Sequencing was carried out using liver tumor tissue from sampling region 4. Regarding subset: tumor region T4, right-lateral pole. These receptors were taken from a man between 35 and 55 years old with primary liver carcinoma and hepatitis B virus infection.

As regards this clonotype: Germline is not matched at one junction end, which may reflect a read error. The chain carries TRBV6-5 and TRBJ2-7; 8 bases map to TRBD1. CDR3 length equals 14 residues. The V gene's germline CDR1 is MNHEY and CDR2 SVGAGI. The CDR3 here is CASSSTDRGYERYF. CDR3 bases: TGCGCCAGCAGCTCCACCGACAGGGGCTACGAGCGGTACTTC.

Concerning this clonotype itself: The junction differs from germline at one of its ends, possibly a read error. The gene calls are TRBV11-2 and TRBJ2-1; 9 positions match TRBD2. This CDR3 contains 16 residues. CDR1 is SGHAT and CDR2 is FQNNGV in the germline V gene. The CDR3 bases are TGTGTCAGCAGCTTGGATATGGGACTAGCCATGGGTGAGCAGTCCTTC. Amino acids: CVSSLDMGLAMGEQSF. Filled out from reference TRBV11-2 and TRBJ2-1, the complete variable domain reads EAGVAQSPRYKIIEKRQSVAFWCNPISGHATLYWYQQILGQGPKLLIQFQNNGVVDDSQLPKDRFSAERLKGVDSTLKIQPAKLEDSAVYLCVSSLDMGLAMGEQSFGPGTRLTVL.

The rearrangement uses TRBV11-2 and TRBJ2-1; possible D gene TRBD1, 6 bases. With 7 bases removed from V and 8 bases from J, the gap between germline ends came to 12 bases. This CDR3 comprises 12 residues. Germline CDR1 SGHAT, CDR2 FQNNGV. This CDR3 is CASITQGDEQFF. CDR3 DNA sequence: TGTGCCAGCATCACACAGGGCGATGAGCAGTTCTTC.

This clonotype was counted a few times. A much larger clone lies a single base off, so this may be a read error. This chain links TRBV6-1 with TRBJ2-3, with a tentative D call TRBD1 (6 bases). Germline loops: CDR1 MNHNS, CDR2 SASEGT. With 6 bases removed from V and 4 bases from J, the gap between germline ends came to 14 bases. CDR3 size: 14 residues. CDR3 residues: CASSRTDYADTQYF. The CDR3 DNA follows: TGTGCCAGCAGCCGGACAGATTACGCAGATACGCAGTATTTT.

Ten or more counts support this clonotype. This chain links TRBV30 with TRBJ1-5; D gene ambiguous. Germline values: CDR1 GTSNPN, CDR2 SVGIG (reference sequence). This CDR3 region has 14 residues. V was clipped by 2 bases and J by 4 bases, with 12 bases between them. CDR3 sequence reads: CAWSSEANNQPQHF. CDR3 DNA: TGTGCCTGGAGTAGCGAGGCAAATAATCAGCCCCAGCATTTT.

The genes are TRBV20-1 and TRBJ1-2; possible D gene TRBD1, 6 bases. CDR3 length equals 13 residues. Germline values: CDR1 DFQATT, CDR2 SNEGSKA (reference sequence). The V and J ends lost 7 bases and 8 bases respectively, with 20 bases between them. CDR3 amino acids: CSGADSLGGGYTF. As DNA, the CDR3 is TGCAGTGGGGCAGATTCTCTAGGGGGAGGCTACACCTTC.

This clonotype occurred many times. This chain connects TRBV4-2 to TRBJ2-1, with a possible D match to TRBD2 (5 bases). Germline V gene sequence: CDR1 LGHNA, CDR2 YNFKEQ. This CDR3 is built from 16 residues. V lost 1 base and J lost 3, with 13 bases in between. Here the CDR3 reads CASSQVASANYNEQFF. In nucleotides, the CDR3 is TGTGCCAGCAGCCAAGTAGCGAGCGCAAACTACAATGAGCAGTTCTTC.

To note about this clonotype: One end of the junction is discordant with germline, which a read error may explain. The chain recombines TRBV11-1 with TRBJ2-3; 7 positions agree with TRBD2. Germline CDR1 and CDR2: SGHAT and FQDESV (reference sequence). The length of the CDR3 is 16 residues. The CDR3 DNA is TGTGCCAGCAGCAAGGGGCTAGCGGTTAGCACAGGTACGCTGTATTTT. This codes for CASSKGLAVSTGTLYF.

A remark on this clonotype: One junction end disagrees with the germline gene, perhaps due to a read error. The rearrangement links TRBV11-2 to TRBJ2-3, with TRBD2 identical over 8 bases. CDR3 length equals 16 residues. In germline, CDR1 is SGHAT, CDR2 FQNNGV. DNA for the CDR3: TGTGCCAGTAGCTTAGAGGGACTAGTATGGACAGATACGCAGTATTTT. This codes for CASSLEGLVWTDTQYF.

On this clonotype: An end of the junction does not agree with germline; a read error may underlie this. V usage is TRBV7-9 and J usage is TRBJ2-2; D might be TRBD1 or TRBD2, each matching 5 bases. CDR3 length: 15 residues. CDR1 and CDR2 from the germline V gene are SEHNR and FQNEAQ (reference sequence). The CDR3 nucleotides read TGTGCCAGCAGCTTGGGCAGGGCTACTACCGGGAAGCTGTTTTTT. Translated, it gives CASSLGRATTGKLFF.

This chain's CDR3 is CASSLPVGIPYEQYF. The DNA of the CDR3 is TGTGCCAGTAGCCTACCTGTGGGAATACCCTACGAGCAGTACTTC. The rearrangement uses TRBV11-2 and TRBJ2-7; D gene uncertain. The CDR3 contains 15 residues. V lost 9 bases and J lost 2, with 20 bases in between. Per germline, CDR1 SGHAT and CDR2 FQNNGV.

For this clonotype: A read error may account for a junction end that differs from germline. The genes are TRBV29-1 and TRBJ2-7, with a tentative D call TRBD1 (6 bases). Germline V lookup: CDR1 SQVTM, CDR2 ANQGSEA. The length of the CDR3 is 14 residues. Here the CDR3 DNA reads TGTAGCGTCCAAGACCTCCAGGGGCCCGACGAGCAGTACTTC. This encodes CSVQDLQGPDEQYF.

This clonotype is a singleton in its sample. One junction end does not reproduce the germline sequence, and a read error may be involved. This chain uses TRBV12-3 or TRBV12-4 with TRBJ1-5; the match to TRBD1 covers 8 bases. The CDR3 runs 14 residues. CDR3 loop: CARSFGQGEWPQHF. The CDR3 DNA reads TGTGCCAGAAGTTTTGGACAGGGAGAATGGCCCCAGCATTTT.

The CDR3 is CASSSKLPQYF. CDR3 DNA: TGTGCCAGCAGCTCCAAGCTTCCCCAGTATTTT. J is TRBJ1-5 and V is TRBV6-1; no definite D call. The DNA end favors TRBJ2-3, so the J call may be wrong. The CDR3 contains 11 residues. Looked up from germline, CDR1 is MNHNS and CDR2 is SASEGT.

V is TRBV7-2 and J is TRBJ2-3, with 10 bases matching TRBD2. Unmatched junction bases numbered 10, after V lost 2 bases and J lost 5 bases. In germline, CDR1 is SGHTA, CDR2 FQGNSA. The CDR3 contains 17 residues. The CDR3 DNA sequence: TGTGCCAGCAGCTTATTCGGACTAGCGGAGGTGGGAGATACGCAGTATTTT. Its protein is CASSLFGLAEVGDTQYF.

Concerning this clonotype: The final CDR3 position lacks the conserved phenylalanine or tryptophan, pointing to a likely read error. The chain has TRBV11-1 and TRBJ2-3; TRBD1 aligns across 7 bases. With V trimmed by 3 bases and J by 9 bases, 12 bases remained unmatched. The CDR3 consists of 15 residues. The V gene's germline CDR1 is SGHAT and CDR2 FQDESV (reference sequence). The CDR3 DNA reads as TGTGCCAGCAGCTTGGGAAGGGGGCGCGTGGAAACGCAGTATCTT. Residues: CASSLGRGRVETQYL.

A word on this clonotype: A read error may account for a junction end that differs from germline. The chain employs TRBV30 and TRBJ1-4; maybe TRBD1 (5 bases). CDR1 and CDR2 from the germline V gene are GTSNPN and SVGIG (reference sequence). The CDR3 is made up of 14 amino acids. CDR3 region: CAWSRPGAGEKLFF. Written as DNA, the CDR3 is TGTGCCTGGAGTCGTCCCGGGGCCGGGGAAAAACTCTTTTTT.